This T cell receptor beta chain was documented in a study of T cell responses to AZD1222 COVID-19 vaccine. Findings of the study overall: The breadth and depth of Spike-specific TCRs increased once two AZD1222 doses had been given. Variant regions that are unmutated are reportedly the target of nearly half of spike-specific TCRs.

Second doses at about 4 or about 12 weeks were pooled. A word on this clone: What it binds is unknown.

V shed 5 bases and J shed 8 bases, with 9 bases lying between them. From germline, CDR1 is MNHEY and CDR2 SMNVEV (reference sequence). This CDR3 spans 12 amino acids. Assay: immunoSEQ multiplex PCR; the TCRdb copy retains only in-frame clones and omits some. The data hold just over 150,000 clones, with 90% to 95% observed a single time. Source: peripheral blood, taken 28 days after the second AZD1222 dose. The chain has TRBV27 and TRBJ2-2; D uncertain. The source of this sequence is an adult who received the AZD1222 COVID-19 vaccine. CDR3 in amino acids: CASSPLGGELFF. The CDR3 DNA reads TGTGCCAGCAGTCCCCTCGGGGGGGAGCTGTTTTTT.